This record concerns one T cell receptor (beta chain) sequence. Its antigen is unidentified. The CDR3 spans 16 residues. The germline V gene encodes CDR1 LNHDA and CDR2 SQIVND (reference sequence). V was clipped by 4 bases and J by 3 bases, with 19 bases between them. These data come from a study of cytomegalovirus exposure and HLA in healthy donors. Study-level findings and limits: Follow-up analysis later connected one missense variant in DCLRE1C with trimming of TCR beta V- and J-genes. Presence/absence results assume similar sequencing depth per donor, which may not hold. An analysis that was carried out later associated 15,000 to 20,000 TCR beta sequences with HLA alleles at 0.05 false discovery rate.

Primers included in the PCR were 60 Vbeta and 13 Jbeta primers. Libraries were prepared by immunoSEQ multiplex PCR; TCRdb keeps only in-frame clonotypes and omits some of them. The sample holds about 160,000 clones, 80% to 90% seen once. Sequenced material: PBMCs. The clonotype comes from a woman in her twenties or thirties in good health and CMV-seropositive. The rearrangement uses TRBV19 and TRBJ2-7, with D possibly matching TRBD1 (7 bases). In DNA, the CDR3 is TGTGCCAGTAGTACAGGGGGGTCGCAAACCTTCTACGAGCAGTACTTC. Its translation: CASSTGGSQTFYEQYF.